The source of this T cell receptor (beta chain) is a study of response to subunit inactivated influenza vaccine. Using its own MiXCR run on the RT-PCR reads, TCRdb lists one record per CDR3 protein. The sample has roughly 550,000 distinct CDR3 sequences, 20% to 25% seen once. J lost 0 bases, V lost 4 bases, and 9 bases had no gene match. CDR1 is MGHDK, CDR2 SYGVNS, per germline. The CDR3 totals 18 residues. This sample was also put to use in a study of T cells expressing NK-cell markers. From that paper: 5'RACE template switching with UMIs produced the TCR beta cDNA.

Sequenced here: CD4+ T cells sorted from PBMCs, sampled about 11 days after vaccination. The chain joins TRBV25-1 to TRBJ2-1; 10 nucleotides match TRBD1. This sequence originates from a man over 45 who received an inactivated influenza vaccine. DNA for the CDR3: TGTGCCAGCAGTGGCCGGACAGGGGGTTTGAGCTCCTACAATGAGCAGTTCTTC. It specifies CASSGRTGGLSSYNEQFF.